This entry lists 22 T cell receptor beta chains sequenced from one sample in a study of blood T cell repertoires in COVID-19 (dated by TCRdb to the early 2020s). Libraries came from the immunoSEQ multiplex PCR assay. TCRdb limited this immuneACCESS table to in-frame rearrangements with V and J called. A share of clones is missing; checked studies link under half to unresolved V genes, and the rest is unexplained. Within this sample are roughly 100,000 clones, with roughly 86% of them counted one time only. The top ten hold less than 10% of the sample. The sample was peripheral blood. The source is a man in his forties with active or convalescent COVID-19.

V and J are TRBV10-1 and TRBJ1-1, with D possibly being TRBD1 (5 bases). In germline, CDR1 is WNHNN, CDR2 SYGVQD (reference sequence). V gave up 9 bases and J gave up 5 bases, with 25 bases separating them. The CDR3 is 16 residues long. In nucleotides, the CDR3 is TGCGCCAGTCTGCCCCTGGGGAAAGGGGAAGAGACTGAAGCTTTCTTT. It codes for CASLPLGKGEETEAFF.

The rearrangement joins TRBV5-6 to TRBJ2-1, with 15 bases identical to TRBD2. The CDR3 is 15 amino acids. Germline V CDR1 and CDR2: SGHDT, YYEEEE. J gave up 9 bases and V 4 bases, and 5 bases lay outside the gene matches. In DNA form, the CDR3 reads TGTGCCAGCAGCCGGCAGGGACTAGCGGGGGGTGAGCAGTTCTTC. Translation gives CASSRQGLAGGEQFF.

The gene calls are TRBV6-1 and TRBJ2-2; TRBD2 matches 10 bases. Germline lookup yields CDR1 MNHNS and CDR2 SASEGT. CDR3 length: 15 amino acids. Trimming at V came to 1 base and at J to 6 bases, leaving 2 bases not matched to a gene. The CDR3 DNA sequence: TGTGCCAGCAGTGAAGAAAGCGGGGGGGCCGGGGAGCTGTTTTTT. Its protein is CASSEESGGAGELFF.

The rearrangement links TRBV4-2 to TRBJ2-7; TRBD2 matches 8 bases. The CDR3 contains 16 residues. After removal of 0 bases from V and 2 bases from J, the junction contained 6 bases not matched to a gene. Germline V CDR1 and CDR2: LGHNA, YNFKEQ. As DNA, the CDR3 is TGTGCCAGCAGCCAAGATAATAGCGGGGCCCCCTACGAGCAGTACTTC. Its protein is CASSQDNSGAPYEQYF.

The V gene is TRBV20-1, the J gene TRBJ1-4; D gene unclear. The V and J ends lost 4 bases and 11 bases respectively, with 8 bases between them. The germline gives CDR1 DFQATT, CDR2 SNEGSKA (reference sequence). CDR3 length: 10 residues. As DNA, the CDR3 is TGCAGTGCTATGGGGAGCAAACTGTTTTTT. This translates into CSAMGSKLFF.

Written as DNA, the CDR3 is TGTGCCAGTAGTCCCCAGGGGCACGGGACCGGGGAGCTGTTTTTT. Protein product: CASSPQGHGTGELFF. The rearrangement uses TRBV19 and TRBJ2-2; D possibly corresponds to TRBD1 (6 bases). The V end was cut by 5 bases, the J end by 5 bases, with 15 bases between. CDR1 and CDR2 from the germline V gene are LNHDA and SQIVND (reference sequence). The CDR3 runs 15 residues. The full variable domain, completed using reference TRBV19 and TRBJ2-2, is DGGITQSPKYLFRKEGQNVTLSCEQNLNHDAMYWYRQDPGQGLRLIYYSQIVNDFQKGDIAEGYSVSREKKESFPLTVTSAQKNPTAFYLCASSPQGHGTGELFFGEGSRLTVL.

The chain has TRBV14 and TRBJ2-7; 8 nucleotides agree with TRBD1. Germline CDR1 is SGHDN and CDR2 is FVKESK. This CDR3 has 15 residues. The junction had 5 bases not matched to a gene; V was cut back by 2 bases and J by 2 bases. The CDR3 spells CASSQQDRATYEQYF. CDR3 sequence (DNA): TGTGCCAGCAGCCAACAGGACAGGGCCACCTACGAGCAGTACTTC.

The chain combines TRBV30 with TRBJ1-3; D remains ambiguous. The CDR3 extends over 13 amino acids. Deletions cut 3 bases from V and 2 bases from J, with 8 bases between. Germline-derived CDR1 and CDR2 are GTSNPN and SVGIG (reference sequence). The CDR3 sequence is CAWRTVPGNTIYF. CDR3 DNA: TGTGCCTGGAGAACGGTACCTGGAAACACCATATATTTT.

CDR3 amino acids: CASRGNGGQLFF. The CDR3 DNA reads as TGTGCCAGCAGGGGCAACGGAGGCCAGCTGTTTTTT. This rearrangement joins TRBV7-3 to TRBJ2-2; TRBD2 might be the D (5 bases). Germline loops: CDR1 SGHTA, CDR2 FQGTGA. V lost 6 bases to trimming and J lost 12 bases, with 14 bases between them. This CDR3 has 12 residues.

The rearrangement uses TRBV5-3 and TRBJ1-5, with D unclear. TRBV5-3 counts as an open reading frame of uncertain function. V was clipped by 0 bases and J by 5 bases, with 9 bases between them. There are 14 residues in the CDR3. CDR3 sequence: CARSLEGSHQPQHF. The CDR3 DNA reads TGTGCCAGAAGCTTGGAAGGGAGCCATCAGCCCCAGCATTTT.

This clone has more than one count but fewer than ten. This chain joins TRBV2 and TRBJ1-1, with TRBD1 matching 8 bases. Germline CDR1 is SNHLY and CDR2 is FYNNEI. The CDR3 runs 15 residues. Losses at the gene ends were 6 bases for V and 7 bases for J; bases not matched to a gene: 13. CDR3 nucleotide sequence: TGTGCCAGCAGGCCGGTAACAGGAGGACAGGGTGAAGCTTTCTTT. Translation gives CASRPVTGGQGEAFF.

The J gene is TRBJ1-5, the V gene TRBV5-6; D uncertain. Germline loops: CDR1 SGHDT, CDR2 YYEEEE. The CDR3 has 17 amino acids. Trimming removed 1 base from V and 0 bases from J, with 14 bases in between. The CDR3 here is CASSLRRERYSNQPQHF. The CDR3 nucleotides read TGTGCCAGCAGCTTGCGGCGGGAGCGATATAGCAATCAGCCCCAGCATTTT.

This chain links TRBV4-1 with TRBJ1-2; 7 nucleotides agree with TRBD1. The CDR3 has 16 amino acids. Germline V gene lookup returns CDR1 MGHRA and CDR2 YSYEKL. V lost 0 bases to trimming and J lost 4 bases; unmatched junction nucleotides: 8. The chain's CDR3 is CASSQDTTGSTYGYTF. In DNA form, the CDR3 reads TGCGCCAGCAGCCAAGATACGACAGGGAGTACCTATGGCTACACCTTC.

The rearrangement links TRBV7-3 to TRBJ2-3, with TRBD1 as a possible D gene (6 bases). Germline V gene data show CDR1 as SGHTA and CDR2 as FQGTGA. Trimming stripped 5 bases from V and 9 bases from J, with 18 bases between. CDR3 length: 14 amino acids. CDR3 DNA: TGTGCCAGCAGCCCCCCAGGGGCCACCGAGACGCAGTATTTT. It yields the protein CASSPPGATETQYF.

V gene TRBV28 combines with J gene TRBJ1-2; 9 nucleotides align to TRBD1. This CDR3 contains 16 residues. Germline assignment: CDR1 MDHEN and CDR2 SYDVKM. The trim removed 5 bases at V and 4 bases at J, leaving 11 bases unmatched. The CDR3 loop reads CASSMPGTGSTYGYTF. The CDR3, as DNA: TGTGCCAGCAGTATGCCGGGGACAGGGAGCACCTATGGCTACACCTTC.

This chain uses TRBV12-3 or TRBV12-4 with TRBJ1-1; D perhaps matches TRBD1 (5 bases). The CDR3 is 13 amino acids. Trimming removed 3 bases from V and 7 bases from J, with 12 bases in between. The CDR3 protein is CASSFGAGNEAFF. The CDR3, as DNA: TGTGCCAGCAGTTTTGGGGCGGGGAATGAAGCTTTCTTT.

The rearrangement links TRBV6-5 to TRBJ1-3, with D perhaps TRBD1 (6 bases). The V end was cut by 6 bases, the J end by 4 bases, with 16 bases between. The length of the CDR3 is 15 residues. Germline values: CDR1 MNHEY, CDR2 SVGAGI. CDR3 sequence reads: CASRNTGTRGNTIYF. CDR3 sequence (DNA): TGTGCCAGCAGGAACACCGGGACACGAGGAAACACCATATATTTT.

The genes are TRBV4-1 and TRBJ1-1; D possibly corresponds to TRBD1 (5 bases). The CDR3 has 14 residues. The V gene lost 6 bases and the J gene lost 5 bases, with 16 bases spanning the gap. CDR1 is MGHRA, CDR2 YSYEKL, per germline. DNA of the CDR3: TGCGCCAGCAGTCTCAGGGATTCTTTGACTGAAGCTTTCTTT. Protein product: CASSLRDSLTEAFF.

This sequence joins TRBV6-2 or TRBV6-3 and TRBJ2-5; 8 bases agree with TRBD1. This CDR3 has 16 residues. Germline CDR1 reads MNHEY; CDR2 reads SVGEGT. V lost 4 bases, J lost 5 bases, and 12 bases stayed unmatched. Here the CDR3 reads CASSSTPRTGWETQYF. The DNA for the CDR3 is TGTGCCAGCAGTTCGACTCCTCGGACAGGGTGGGAGACCCAGTACTTC.

V usage is TRBV6-5 and J usage is TRBJ2-3; 7 bases map to TRBD1. Germline V gene lookup returns CDR1 MNHEY and CDR2 SVGAGI. V trimming: 4 bases; J trimming: 2 bases; junction bases outside the gene matches: 9. CDR3 size: 16 residues. The CDR3: CASSSLRDSYTDTQYF. The DNA of the CDR3 is TGTGCCAGCAGTTCCCTCCGGGACAGTTACACAGATACGCAGTATTTT.

The chain recombines TRBV19 with TRBJ2-3; weak D call: TRBD2 (6 bases). V was trimmed by 10 bases and J by 0 bases, leaving 11 bases between them. This CDR3 contains 13 residues. The germline gives CDR1 LNHDA, CDR2 SQIVND (reference sequence). CDR3 nucleotide sequence: TGTGCCACCTCCGGGAGCAGCACAGATACGCAGTATTTT. It translates to CATSGSSTDTQYF.

The CDR3 coding sequence is TGCGCCAGCAGCCCGGGGGTCCGCACAGATACGCAGTATTTT. Encoded protein: CASSPGVRTDTQYF. The chain uses TRBV5-1 and TRBJ2-3; a possible D gene is TRBD2 (6 bases). The CDR3 is made up of 14 amino acids. Trimming took 4 bases from V and 1 from J, leaving 10 bases between them. Germline CDR1 reads SGHRS; CDR2 reads YFSETQ. The entire variable domain, with the rest obtained from reference TRBV5-1 and TRBJ2-3, is as follows: KAGVTQTPRYLIKTRGQQVTLSCSPISGHRSVSWYQQTPGQGLQFLFEYFSETQRNKGNFPGRFSGRQFSNSRSEMNVSTLELGDSALYLCASSPGVRTDTQYFGPGTRLTVL.